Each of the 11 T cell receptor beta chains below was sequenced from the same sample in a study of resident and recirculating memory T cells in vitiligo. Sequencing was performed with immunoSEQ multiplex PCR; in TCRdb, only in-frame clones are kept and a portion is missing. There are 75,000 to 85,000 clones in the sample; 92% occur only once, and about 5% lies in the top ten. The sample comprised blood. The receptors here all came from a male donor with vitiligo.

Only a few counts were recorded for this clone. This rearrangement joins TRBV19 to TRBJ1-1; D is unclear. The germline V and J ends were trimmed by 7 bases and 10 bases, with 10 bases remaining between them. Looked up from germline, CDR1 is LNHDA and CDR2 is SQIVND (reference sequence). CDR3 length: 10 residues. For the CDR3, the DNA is TGTGCCAGTAAGACTCACGCAGCTTTCTTT. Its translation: CASKTHAAFF. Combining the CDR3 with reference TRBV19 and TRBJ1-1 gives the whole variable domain DGGITQSPKYLFRKEGQNVTLSCEQNLNHDAMYWYRQDPGQGLRLIYYSQIVNDFQKGDIAEGYSVSREKKESFPLTVTSAQKNPTAFYLCASKTHAAFFGQGTRLTVV.

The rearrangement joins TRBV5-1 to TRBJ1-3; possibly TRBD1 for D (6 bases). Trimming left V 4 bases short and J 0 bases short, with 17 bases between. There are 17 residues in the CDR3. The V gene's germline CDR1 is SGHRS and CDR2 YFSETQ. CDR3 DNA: TGCGCCAGCAGCCCCCAGGGAGGGACACTCTCTGGAAACACCATATATTTT. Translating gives CASSPQGGTLSGNTIYF.

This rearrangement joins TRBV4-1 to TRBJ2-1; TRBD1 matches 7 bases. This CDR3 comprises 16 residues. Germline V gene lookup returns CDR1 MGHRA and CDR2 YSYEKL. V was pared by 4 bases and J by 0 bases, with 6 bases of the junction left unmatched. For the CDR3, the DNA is TGCGCCAGCAGCCGCATAGGGGACAGCTCCTACAATGAGCAGTTCTTC. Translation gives CASSRIGDSSYNEQFF.

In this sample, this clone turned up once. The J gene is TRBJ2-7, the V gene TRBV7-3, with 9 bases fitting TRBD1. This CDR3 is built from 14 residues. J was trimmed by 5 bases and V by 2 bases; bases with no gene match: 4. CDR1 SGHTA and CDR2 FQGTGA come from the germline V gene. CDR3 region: CASSLAGQGDEQYF. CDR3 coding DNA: TGTGCCAGCAGCTTAGCGGGACAGGGCGACGAGCAGTACTTC.

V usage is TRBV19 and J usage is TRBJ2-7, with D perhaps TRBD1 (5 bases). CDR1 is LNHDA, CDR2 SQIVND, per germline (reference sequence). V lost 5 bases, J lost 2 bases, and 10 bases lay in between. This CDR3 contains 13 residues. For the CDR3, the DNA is TGTGCCAGTAGTTTACAGGCGACCTACGAGCAGTACTTC. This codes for CASSLQATYEQYF.

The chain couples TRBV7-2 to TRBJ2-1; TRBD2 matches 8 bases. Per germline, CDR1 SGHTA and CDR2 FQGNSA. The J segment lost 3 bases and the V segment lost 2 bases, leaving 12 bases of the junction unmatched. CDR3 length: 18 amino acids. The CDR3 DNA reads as TGTGCCAGCAGCTTATTCGGCGGGAGGCAGGTGTACTACAATGAGCAGTTCTTC. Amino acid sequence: CASSLFGGRQVYYNEQFF.

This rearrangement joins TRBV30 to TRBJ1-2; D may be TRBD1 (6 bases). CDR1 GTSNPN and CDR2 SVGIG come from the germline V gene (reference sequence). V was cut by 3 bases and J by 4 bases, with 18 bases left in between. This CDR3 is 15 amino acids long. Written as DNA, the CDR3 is TGTGCCTGGAGCCCCGGGACATCCTCCATCTATGGCTACACCTTC. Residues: CAWSPGTSSIYGYTF. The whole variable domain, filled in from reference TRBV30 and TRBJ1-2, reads SQTIHQWPATLVQPVGSPLSLECTVEGTSNPNLYWYRQAAGRGLQLLFYSVGIGQISSEVPQNLSASRPQDRQFILSSKKLLLSDSGFYLCAWSPGTSSIYGYTFGSGTRLTVV.

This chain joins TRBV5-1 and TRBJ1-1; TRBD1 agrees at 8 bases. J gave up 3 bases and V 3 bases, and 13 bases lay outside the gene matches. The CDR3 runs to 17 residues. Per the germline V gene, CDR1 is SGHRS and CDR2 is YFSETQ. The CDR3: CASSSPERQGRDTEAFF. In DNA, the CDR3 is TGCGCCAGCAGCTCACCCGAAAGACAGGGGCGGGACACTGAAGCTTTCTTT.

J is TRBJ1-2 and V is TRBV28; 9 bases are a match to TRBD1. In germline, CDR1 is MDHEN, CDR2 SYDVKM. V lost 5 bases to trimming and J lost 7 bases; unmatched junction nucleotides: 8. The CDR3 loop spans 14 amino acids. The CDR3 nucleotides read TGTGCCAGCAGTAGCCCGGGACAGGGCGGTGGCTACACCTTC. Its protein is CASSSPGQGGGYTF.

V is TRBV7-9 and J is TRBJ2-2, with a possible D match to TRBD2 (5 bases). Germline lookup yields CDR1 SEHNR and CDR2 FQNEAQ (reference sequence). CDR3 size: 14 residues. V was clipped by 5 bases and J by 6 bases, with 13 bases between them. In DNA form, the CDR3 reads TGTGCCAGCAGCCCGATAGTACTAGCCGGGGAGCTGTTTTTT. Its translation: CASSPIVLAGELFF.

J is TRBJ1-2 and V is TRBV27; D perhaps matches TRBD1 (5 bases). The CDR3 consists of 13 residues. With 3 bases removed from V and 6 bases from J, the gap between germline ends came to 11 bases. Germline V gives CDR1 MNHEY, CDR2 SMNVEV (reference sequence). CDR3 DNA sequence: TGTGCCAGCAGTTTGGGCAGGGATGATGGCTACACCTTC. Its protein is CASSLGRDDGYTF.